These T cell receptor beta chains were read from a single sample in a study of T cell responses to AZD1222 COVID-19 vaccine. Sequencing used immunoSEQ multiplex PCR; TCRdb keeps in-frame clones, though not all of them. In the table there are approximately 35,000 clones, 65% to 90% of which are singletons. This sample comprised peripheral blood, obtained on day 0 of AZD1222 vaccination. Every receptor here comes from an adult in good health. Both conserved end residues are part of each CDR3. D genes are given only for firm matches. Size values are once, few and many counts, or a class for expanded clones, and some rows have none.

j_call	d_call	v_call	clone_size	cdr3_aa	cdr3_nt
TRBJ1-2	TRBD1	TRBV6-4	.	CASSPGQGAGYTF	TGTGCCAGCAGTCCCGGACAGGGGGCAGGATACACCTTC
TRBJ1-6	.	TRBV18	.	CASSLLDSYNSPLHF	TGTGCCAGCTCACTGCTCGACAGTTATAATTCACCCCTCCACTTT
TRBJ2-3	TRBD2	TRBV28	.	CASSSRTSGGAGGDTQYF	TGTGCCAGCAGTTCCCGGACTAGCGGGGGGGCCGGTGGAGATACGCAGTATTTT
TRBJ2-3	TRBD1	TRBV6-2/TRBV6-3	.	CASSYPPGQGADTQYF	TGTGCCAGCAGTTACCCCCCGGGACAGGGGGCAGATACGCAGTATTTT
TRBJ1-6	TRBD1	TRBV15	few	CATSRSTGGDSPLHF	TGTGCCACCAGCAGATCGACAGGGGGCGATTCACCCCTCCACTTT
TRBJ1-5	TRBD1	TRBV6-5	once	CASSRQGGQPQHF	TGTGCCAGCAGTCGACAGGGGGGACAGCCCCAGCATTTT
TRBJ2-5	.	TRBV5-8	few	CASSLFGQPQETQYF	TGTGCCAGCAGCTTGTTCGGACAGCCCCAAGAGACCCAGTACTTC
TRBJ1-2	.	TRBV6-4	.	CASSMDMSTGYGYTF	TGTGCCAGCAGTATGGACATGTCCACGGGCTATGGCTACACCTTC
TRBJ2-2	.	TRBV7-2	.	CASSRDNGNTGELFF	TGTGCCAGCAGCCGGGACAATGGGAACACCGGGGAGCTGTTTTTT
TRBJ2-2	TRBD2	TRBV19	.	CASRGSGTSGRMWSTGELFF	TGTGCCAGTAGGGGTTCCGGGACTAGCGGGAGGATGTGGAGCACCGGGGAGCTGTTTTTT
TRBJ1-5	.	TRBV19	.	CASSLGQVLNQPQHF	TGTGCCAGTAGCTTGGGACAAGTTTTGAATCAGCCCCAGCATTTT
TRBJ1-1	.	TRBV9	.	CASSDDTEAFF	TGTGCCAGCAGCGATGACACTGAAGCTTTCTTT
TRBJ2-7	TRBD1	TRBV2	once	CASSPPGQGHEQYF	TGTGCCAGCAGCCCACCGGGACAGGGTCACGAGCAGTACTTC
TRBJ1-2	TRBD1	TRBV27	.	CASSPRGGQGVYGYTF	TGTGCCAGCAGTCCGCGAGGGGGACAGGGGGTCTATGGCTACACCTTC
TRBJ2-7	TRBD1	TRBV7-2	once	CASGLQGDSYEQYF	TGTGCCAGCGGTCTGCAGGGGGACTCCTACGAGCAGTACTTC
TRBJ1-1	.	TRBV7-9	.	CASSPPDGFGVEAFF	TGTGCCAGCAGCCCCCCGGACGGATTTGGGGTTGAAGCTTTCTTT
TRBJ2-2	TRBD2	TRBV5-8	once	CASSLSGGEAGELFF	TGTGCCAGCAGCCTGAGCGGGGGGGAAGCCGGGGAGCTGTTTTTT
TRBJ2-7	.	TRBV7-8	.	CASSLQGFSYEQYF	TGTGCCAGCAGCTTACAGGGGTTCTCCTACGAGCAGTACTTC
TRBJ2-5	.	TRBV5-4	.	CASSHASSQETQYF	TGTGCCAGCAGCCATGCTTCCAGTCAAGAGACCCAGTACTTC
TRBJ2-7	.	TRBV11-2	.	CASTGGGLSSYEQYF	TGTGCCAGCACCGGCGGGGGCCTGAGCTCCTACGAGCAGTACTTC
TRBJ1-1	.	TRBV28	.	CASSFVLMNTEAFF	TGTGCCAGCAGTTTTGTCCTAATGAACACTGAAGCTTTCTTT
TRBJ2-1	.	TRBV9	.	CASSVDNEQFF	TGTGCCAGCAGCGTTGACAATGAGCAGTTCTTC
TRBJ1-1	.	TRBV5-1	.	CASSLQRNTEAFF	TGCGCCAGCAGCTTACAGCGGAACACTGAAGCTTTCTTT
TRBJ2-1	TRBD1	TRBV27	.	CASSSGTGEHEQFF	TGTGCCAGCAGTTCTGGGACAGGGGAACATGAGCAGTTCTTC
TRBJ2-5	.	TRBV30	.	CAWSPGHGETQYF	TGTGCCTGGAGTCCAGGGCACGGGGAGACCCAGTACTTC
TRBJ2-3	.	TRBV7-2	.	CASSPMATDTQYF	TGTGCCAGCAGCCCCATGGCCACAGATACGCAGTATTTT
TRBJ2-3	.	TRBV28	.	CASSFDRISTDTQYF	TGTGCCAGCAGTTTTGACAGGATTAGCACAGATACGCAGTATTTT
TRBJ2-1	TRBD2	TRBV19	.	CASSLLAGEGEQFF	TGTGCCAGTAGTCTACTAGCGGGAGAAGGTGAGCAGTTCTTC
TRBJ1-1	TRBD1	TRBV9	.	CASSGPTGDFSEAFF	TGTGCCAGCAGCGGGCCGACAGGGGATTTCTCTGAAGCTTTCTTT
TRBJ2-2	TRBD2	TRBV19	.	CASSLLWRGGSDGELFF	TGTGCCAGTAGTCTCCTTTGGCGGGGGGGCTCAGACGGGGAGCTGTTTTTT
TRBJ2-3	.	TRBV4-2	.	CASSRTGRPDTDTQYF	TGTGCCAGCAGCCGGACCGGAAGGCCTGACACAGATACGCAGTATTTT
TRBJ2-7	TRBD2	TRBV30	.	CAWSVPGGGYEQYF	TGTGCCTGGAGTGTCCCGGGAGGAGGGTACGAGCAGTACTTC
TRBJ1-6	TRBD1	TRBV19	.	CASGQVLSPLHF	TGTGCCAGCGGACAGGTTTTGTCACCCCTCCACTTT